This entry concerns a single TCR beta chain. The antigen is unknown. CDR1 MDHEN and CDR2 SYDVKM come from the germline V gene. V was cut by 8 bases and J by 2 bases, with 16 bases left in between. The CDR3 consists of 15 residues. The sample belongs to a study of T cell responses to AZD1222 COVID-19 vaccine. Study-level findings and limits: A rise in Spike-specific TCR breadth and depth followed two AZD1222 doses. It should be noted that donors were predominantly white British and more often female, and clonal diversity was possibly underestimated.

Clones were sequenced by immunoSEQ multiplex PCR, and TCRdb holds only the in-frame ones, with some missing. Of fewer than 90,000 clones detected, about 82% appear once; the ten largest clones hold around 5.4%. The sequencing here drew on peripheral blood, taken 28 days after the second AZD1222 dose. The receptor's source is an adult who received the AZD1222 COVID-19 vaccine. This sequence joins TRBV28 and TRBJ2-1, with D hard to call. The CDR3 loop reads CASGRLAWPYNEQFF. The CDR3 DNA reads TGTGCCAGCGGGCGACTGGCCTGGCCCTACAATGAGCAGTTCTTC. The entire variable domain, with the rest obtained from reference TRBV28 and TRBJ2-1, is as follows: DVKVTQSSRYLVKRTGEKVFLECVQDMDHENMFWYRQDPGLGLRLIYFSYDVKMKEKGDIPEGYSVSREKKERFSLILESASTNQTSMYLCASGRLAWPYNEQFFGPGTRLTVL.